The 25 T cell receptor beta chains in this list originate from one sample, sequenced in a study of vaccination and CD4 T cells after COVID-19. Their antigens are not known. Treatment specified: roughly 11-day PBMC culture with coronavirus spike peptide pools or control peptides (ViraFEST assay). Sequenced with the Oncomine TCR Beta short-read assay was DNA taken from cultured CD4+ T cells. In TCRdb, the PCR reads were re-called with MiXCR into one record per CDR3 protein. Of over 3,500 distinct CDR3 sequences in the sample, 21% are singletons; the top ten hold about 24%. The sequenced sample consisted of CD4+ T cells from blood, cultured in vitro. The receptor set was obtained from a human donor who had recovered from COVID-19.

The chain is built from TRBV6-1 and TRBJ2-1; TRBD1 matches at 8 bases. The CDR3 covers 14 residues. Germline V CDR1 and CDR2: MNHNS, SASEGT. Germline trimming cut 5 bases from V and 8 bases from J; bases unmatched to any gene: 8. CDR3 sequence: CASSTRTGNYEQFF. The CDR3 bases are TGTGCCAGCAGTACCCGGACAGGGAACTATGAGCAGTTCTTC.

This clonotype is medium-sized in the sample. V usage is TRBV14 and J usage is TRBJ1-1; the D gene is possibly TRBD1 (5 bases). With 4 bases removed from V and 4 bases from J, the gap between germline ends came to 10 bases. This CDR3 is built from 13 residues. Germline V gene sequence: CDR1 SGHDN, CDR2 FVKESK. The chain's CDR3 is CASSLTGPTEAFF. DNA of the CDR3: TGTGCCAGCAGCCTCACAGGTCCCACTGAAGCTTTCTTT.

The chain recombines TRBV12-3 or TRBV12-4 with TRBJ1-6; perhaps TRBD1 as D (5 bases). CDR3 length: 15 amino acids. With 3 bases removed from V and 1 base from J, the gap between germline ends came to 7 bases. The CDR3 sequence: CASSLAGSYNSPLHF. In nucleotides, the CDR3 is TGTGCCAGCAGTTTGGCAGGGTCCTATAATTCACCCCTCCACTTT.

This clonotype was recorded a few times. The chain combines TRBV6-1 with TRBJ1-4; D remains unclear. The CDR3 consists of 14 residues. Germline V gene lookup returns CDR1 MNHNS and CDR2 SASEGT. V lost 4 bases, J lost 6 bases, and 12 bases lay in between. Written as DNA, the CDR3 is TGTGCCAGCAGTGGAGGGATGCGGTATGAAAAACTGTTTTTT. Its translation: CASSGGMRYEKLFF.

The CDR3 coding sequence is TGCAGTGCTCTCCCGGGACAGGGGAAGGGGACTGAAGCTTTCTTT. This encodes CSALPGQGKGTEAFF. The chain carries TRBV20-1 and TRBJ1-1, with 10 bases that match TRBD1. The CDR3 spans 15 residues. J lost 5 bases, V lost 5 bases, and 11 bases had no gene match. CDR1 and CDR2 from the germline V gene are DFQATT and SNEGSKA (reference sequence).

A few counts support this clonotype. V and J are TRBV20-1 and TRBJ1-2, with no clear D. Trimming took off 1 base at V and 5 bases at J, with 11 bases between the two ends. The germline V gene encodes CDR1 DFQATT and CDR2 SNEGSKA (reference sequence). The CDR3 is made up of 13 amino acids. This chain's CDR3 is CSARVPGSYGYTF. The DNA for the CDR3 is TGCAGTGCTAGAGTCCCGGGATCTTATGGCTACACCTTC.

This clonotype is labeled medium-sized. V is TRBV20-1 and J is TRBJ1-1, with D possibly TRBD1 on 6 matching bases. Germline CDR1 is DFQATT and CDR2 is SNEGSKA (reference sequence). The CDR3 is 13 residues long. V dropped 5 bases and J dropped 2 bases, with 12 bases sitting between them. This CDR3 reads CSAGGPLNTEAFF. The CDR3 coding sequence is TGCAGTGCTGGGGGCCCGCTTAACACTGAAGCTTTCTTT.

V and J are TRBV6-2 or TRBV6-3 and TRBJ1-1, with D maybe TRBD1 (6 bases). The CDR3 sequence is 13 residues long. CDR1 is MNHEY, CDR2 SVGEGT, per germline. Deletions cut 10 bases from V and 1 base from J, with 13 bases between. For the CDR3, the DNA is TGTGCCACTAGTGGACAGTCGAACACTGAAGCTTTCTTT. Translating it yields CATSGQSNTEAFF.

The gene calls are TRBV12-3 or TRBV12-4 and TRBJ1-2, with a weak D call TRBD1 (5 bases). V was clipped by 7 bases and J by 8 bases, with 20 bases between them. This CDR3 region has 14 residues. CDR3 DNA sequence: TGTGCCAGCACCCACGCGGGGGGTTTGGGGGGCTACACCTTC. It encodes CASTHAGGLGGYTF.

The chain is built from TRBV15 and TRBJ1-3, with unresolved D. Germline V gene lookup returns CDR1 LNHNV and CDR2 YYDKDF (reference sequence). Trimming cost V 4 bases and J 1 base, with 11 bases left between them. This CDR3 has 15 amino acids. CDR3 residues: CATSMTRGSGNTIYF. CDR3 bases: TGTGCCACCAGCATGACGAGAGGGTCTGGAAACACCATATATTTT.

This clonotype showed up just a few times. The CDR3 DNA reads TGTGCCAGCAGCCCTGTGGCAGGCAACACTGAAGCTTTCTTT. It encodes CASSPVAGNTEAFF. This chain links TRBV6-1 with TRBJ1-1, with D hard to call. The CDR3 has 14 amino acids. CDR1 is MNHNS and CDR2 is SASEGT in the germline V gene. The germline V and J ends were trimmed by 6 bases and 2 bases, with 13 bases remaining between them.

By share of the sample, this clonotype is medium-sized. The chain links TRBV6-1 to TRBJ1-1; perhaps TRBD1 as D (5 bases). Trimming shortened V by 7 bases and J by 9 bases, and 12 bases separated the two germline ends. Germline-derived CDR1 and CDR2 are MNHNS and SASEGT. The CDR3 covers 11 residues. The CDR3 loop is CASTKGEKAFF. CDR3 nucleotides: TGTGCCAGCACGAAAGGGGAAAAAGCTTTCTTT.

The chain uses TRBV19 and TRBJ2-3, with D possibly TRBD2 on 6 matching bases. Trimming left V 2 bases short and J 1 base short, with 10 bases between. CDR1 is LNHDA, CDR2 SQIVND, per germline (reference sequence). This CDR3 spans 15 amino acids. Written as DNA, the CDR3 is TGTGCCAGTAGTATAAACACGGGGGGCACAGATACGCAGTATTTT. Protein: CASSINTGGTDTQYF. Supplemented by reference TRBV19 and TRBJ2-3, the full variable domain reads DGGITQSPKYLFRKEGQNVTLSCEQNLNHDAMYWYRQDPGQGLRLIYYSQIVNDFQKGDIAEGYSVSREKKESFPLTVTSAQKNPTAFYLCASSINTGGTDTQYFGPGTRLTVL.

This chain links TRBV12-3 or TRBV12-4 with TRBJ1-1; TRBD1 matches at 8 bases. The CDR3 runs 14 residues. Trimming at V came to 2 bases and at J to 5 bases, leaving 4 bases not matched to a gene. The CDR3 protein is CASSLQGAWTEAFF. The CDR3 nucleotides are TGTGCCAGCAGTTTACAGGGGGCCTGGACTGAAGCTTTCTTT.

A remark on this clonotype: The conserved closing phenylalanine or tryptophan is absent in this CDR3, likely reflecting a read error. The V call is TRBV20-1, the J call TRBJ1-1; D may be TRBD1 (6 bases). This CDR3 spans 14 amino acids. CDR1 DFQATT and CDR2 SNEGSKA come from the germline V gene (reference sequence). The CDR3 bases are TGCAGTCCTAGAAAGGGGACACTGAACACTGAAGCTTTCCTT. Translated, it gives CSPRKGTLNTEAFL.

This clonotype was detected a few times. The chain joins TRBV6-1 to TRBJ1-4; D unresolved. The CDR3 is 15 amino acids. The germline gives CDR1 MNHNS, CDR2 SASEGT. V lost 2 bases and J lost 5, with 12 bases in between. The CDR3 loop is CASSEIGSPNEKLFF. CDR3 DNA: TGTGCCAGCAGTGAAATTGGCAGCCCCAATGAAAAACTGTTTTTT.

The CDR3 protein is CASSARDLTGELFF. The DNA of the CDR3 is TGTGCCAGCAGTGCCCGGGACCTTACCGGGGAGCTGTTTTTT. V and J are TRBV25-1 and TRBJ2-2, with D possibly called TRBD1 or TRBD2 (5 bases each). Trimming shortened V by 4 bases and J by 5 bases, and 11 bases separated the two germline ends. Germline V gene sequence: CDR1 MGHDK, CDR2 SYGVNS. This CDR3 has 14 amino acids. Together with reference TRBV25-1 and TRBJ2-2, the CDR3 gives the full variable domain: EADIYQTPRYLVIGTGKKITLECSQTMGHDKMYWYQQDPGMELHLIHYSYGVNSTEKGDLSSESTVSRIRTEHFPLTLESARPSHTSQYLCASSARDLTGELFFGEGSRLTVL.

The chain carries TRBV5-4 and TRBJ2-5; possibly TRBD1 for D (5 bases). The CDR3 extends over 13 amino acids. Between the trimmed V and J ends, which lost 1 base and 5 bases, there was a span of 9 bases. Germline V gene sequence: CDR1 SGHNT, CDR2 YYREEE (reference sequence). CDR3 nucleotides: TGTGCCAGCAGCTTGATACCAGGGGAGACCCAGTACTTC. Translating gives CASSLIPGETQYF.

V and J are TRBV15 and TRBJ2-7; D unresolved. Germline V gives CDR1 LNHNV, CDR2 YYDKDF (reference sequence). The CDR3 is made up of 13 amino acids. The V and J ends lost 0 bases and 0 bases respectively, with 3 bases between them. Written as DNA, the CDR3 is TGTGCCACCAGCAGAGAGGTCTCCTACGAGCAGTACTTC. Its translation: CATSREVSYEQYF.

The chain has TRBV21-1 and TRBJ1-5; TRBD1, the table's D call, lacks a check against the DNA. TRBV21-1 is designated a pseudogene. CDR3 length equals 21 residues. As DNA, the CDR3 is TGTGCCAGCAGCAAAAAAGGCCCAGACCCTGGAGGGGGCGAAAGCAATCAGCCCCAGCATTTT. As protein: CASSKKGPDPGGGESNQPQHF.

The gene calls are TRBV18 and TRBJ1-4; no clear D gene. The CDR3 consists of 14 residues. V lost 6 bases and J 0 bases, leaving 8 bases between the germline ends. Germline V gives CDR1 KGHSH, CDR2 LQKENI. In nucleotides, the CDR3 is TGTGCCAGCTCTAAACTTGCAACTAATGAAAAACTGTTTTTT. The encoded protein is CASSKLATNEKLFF.

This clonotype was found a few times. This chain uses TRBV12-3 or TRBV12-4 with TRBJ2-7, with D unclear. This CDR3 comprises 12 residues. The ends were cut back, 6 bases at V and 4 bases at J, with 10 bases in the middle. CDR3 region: CASRRSDYEQYF. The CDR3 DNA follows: TGTGCCAGCAGACGTTCGGATTACGAGCAGTACTTC.

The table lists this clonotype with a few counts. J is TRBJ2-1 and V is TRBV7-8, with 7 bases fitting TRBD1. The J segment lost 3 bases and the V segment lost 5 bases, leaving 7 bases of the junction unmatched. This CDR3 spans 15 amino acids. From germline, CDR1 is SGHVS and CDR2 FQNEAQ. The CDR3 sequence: CASSPRQGLYNEQFF. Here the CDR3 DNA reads TGTGCCAGCAGCCCACGACAGGGCCTCTACAATGAGCAGTTCTTC. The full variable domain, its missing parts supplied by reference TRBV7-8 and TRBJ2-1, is GAGVSQSPRYKVAKRGQDVALRCDPISGHVSLFWYQQALGQGPEFLTYFQNEAQLDKSGLPSDRFFAERPEGSVSTLKIQRTQQEDSAVYLCASSPRQGLYNEQFFGPGTRLTVL.

DNA for the CDR3: TGTGCCAGCAGTACCGGGACTAGCGGGAGCAACGAGCAGTACTTC. It specifies CASSTGTSGSNEQYF. The gene calls are TRBV6-1 and TRBJ2-7; 14 bases match TRBD2. The CDR3 loop spans 15 amino acids. Germline V gene data show CDR1 as MNHNS and CDR2 as SASEGT. V was clipped by 5 bases and J by 5 bases; unmatched bases: 5.

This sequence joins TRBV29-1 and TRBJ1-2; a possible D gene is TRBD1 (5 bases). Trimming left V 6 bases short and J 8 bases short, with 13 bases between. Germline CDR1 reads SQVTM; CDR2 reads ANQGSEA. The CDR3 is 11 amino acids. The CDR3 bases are TGCAGCGTCGACCAGGGACCGGGCTACACCTTC. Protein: CSVDQGPGYTF.